These 9 T cell receptor beta chains were all obtained from the same sample, sequenced in a study of shared clonotypes between healthy human individuals (TCRdb year 2020). Library method: the immunoSEQ multiplex PCR assay. TCRdb's version of the immuneACCESS table is confined to in-frame rearrangements and falls short of the full clone set. An unresolved V gene accounts for under half of the shortfall where checked; the remainder is of unknown origin. For this sample the table gives about 1.1 million clones, of which about 80% were detected only once. The leading ten clones occupy 0.6% to 0.7% of the sample. The sequenced material came from memory CD4+ T cells from PBMCs. The sample's cell subset or site label, decoded: CD45RA-negative fraction. All receptors derive from a man between 18 and 35 years old in good health. Some clones in this sample may be carry-over from other donors' samples.

This chain connects TRBV4-1 to TRBJ1-1; the D gene is possibly TRBD1 (5 bases). This CDR3 spans 16 amino acids. Germline CDR1 reads MGHRA; CDR2 reads YSYEKL. Deletions cut 2 bases from V and 1 base from J, with 14 bases between. The CDR3 DNA is TGCGCCAGCAGCCAATTGCAGGGCACCACGAACACTGAAGCTTTCTTT. Translating gives CASSQLQGTTNTEAFF.

On this clone itself: Other DNA sequences in this specimen translate into the identical CDR3. The chain joins TRBV19 to TRBJ1-5; 7 bases are a match to TRBD1. V lost 5 bases and J lost 0; bases outside the gene matches: 4. The germline V gene has CDR1 LNHDA and CDR2 SQIVND (reference sequence). The CDR3 is 15 residues long. The CDR3: CASSSGQNSNQPQHF. CDR3 sequence (DNA): TGTGCCAGTAGTTCGGGACAGAATAGCAATCAGCCCCAGCATTTT.

The chain combines TRBV11-2 with TRBJ1-1; 8 bases line up with TRBD1. With 4 bases clipped from V and 1 base from J, the junction kept 5 bases outside the gene matches. Germline-derived CDR1 and CDR2 are SGHAT and FQNNGV. The CDR3 runs 15 residues. Here the CDR3 DNA reads TGTGCCAGCAGCTATGGGGGACAGGAGAACACTGAAGCTTTCTTT. This sequence encodes CASSYGGQENTEAFF. The entire variable domain, with the rest obtained from reference TRBV11-2 and TRBJ1-1, is as follows: EAGVAQSPRYKIIEKRQSVAFWCNPISGHATLYWYQQILGQGPKLLIQFQNNGVVDDSQLPKDRFSAERLKGVDSTLKIQPAKLEDSAVYLCASSYGGQENTEAFFGQGTRLTVV.

This clone was counted once. Within the sample, other DNA sequences also encode this same CDR3. This sequence joins TRBV20-1 and TRBJ2-3; a possible D gene is TRBD1 (5 bases). Germline V gives CDR1 DFQATT, CDR2 SNEGSKA (reference sequence). Trimming shortened V by 6 bases and J by 5 bases, and 9 bases separated the two germline ends. The CDR3 runs 11 residues. In DNA form, the CDR3 reads TGCAGTGCCAATGACAGAGATACGCAGTATTTT. This encodes CSANDRDTQYF.

This sequence joins TRBV10-3 and TRBJ2-7; D is uncertain. Trimming took off 0 bases at V and 6 bases at J, with 9 bases between the two ends. The germline V gene encodes CDR1 ENHRY and CDR2 SYGVKD. There are 13 residues in the CDR3. This chain's CDR3 is CAISESTHGEQYF. Written as DNA, the CDR3 is TGTGCCATCAGTGAGTCGACCCATGGCGAGCAGTACTTC.

Only a few counts were recorded for this clone. CDR3 DNA sequence: TGTGCCAGCAGCCAGACCGGGACAGGGAATGGCGAGCAGTACTTC. It is translated as CASSQTGTGNGEQYF. The chain carries TRBV5-4 and TRBJ2-7, with 9 nucleotides matching TRBD1. Trimming cost V 4 bases and J 6 bases; bases outside gene matches: 11. The CDR3 covers 15 residues. Germline loops: CDR1 SGHNT, CDR2 YYREEE (reference sequence).

The CDR3 nucleotides are TGCAGCGTTGATAGGGCACACACCGGGGAGCTGTTTTTT. It translates to CSVDRAHTGELFF. The chain is built from TRBV29-1 and TRBJ2-2, with D unclear. The CDR3 loop spans 13 amino acids. CDR1 is SQVTM, CDR2 ANQGSEA, per germline. V shed 3 bases and J shed 3 bases, with 8 bases lying between them.

The chain recombines TRBV2 with TRBJ1-2; D is unclear. Germline-derived CDR1 and CDR2 are SNHLY and FYNNEI. The CDR3 extends over 14 amino acids. With 6 bases removed from V and 4 bases from J, the gap between germline ends came to 15 bases. CDR3 bases: TGTGCCAGCAGAGAAAGCTCCCTCCTCTATGGCTACACCTTC. This encodes CASRESSLLYGYTF. The full variable domain, in which reference TRBV2 and TRBJ1-2 provide the parts outside the CDR3, is EPEVTQTPSHQVTQMGQEVILRCVPISNHLYFYWYRQILGQKVEFLVSFYNNEISEKSEIFDDQFSVERPDGSNFTLKIRSTKLEDSAMYFCASRESSLLYGYTFGSGTRLTVV.

This chain connects TRBV7-2 to TRBJ2-7, with TRBD2 matching 8 bases. Germline V CDR1 and CDR2: SGHTA, FQGNSA. Trimming took 4 bases from V and 4 from J; bases not matched to a gene: 6. CDR3 length: 14 amino acids. The CDR3 is CASSYSGNRYEQYF. In nucleotides, the CDR3 is TGTGCCAGCAGCTATAGCGGGAACAGGTACGAGCAGTACTTC.